This T cell receptor beta chain was retrieved from a study of shared clonotypes between healthy human individuals. Overall study context: Two women and a few men aged 18 to 49 served as donors.

The V gene end was trimmed by 5 bases and the J gene end by 2 bases; junction bases not matched to a gene: 6. The CDR3 is 15 residues long. CDR1 is SEHNR and CDR2 is FQNEAQ in the germline V gene (reference sequence). A deep-level run was used for the assay. Per the original data handling: ImmunoSEQ yielded junction-only sequences lacking quality scores, so filtering differed. TCRdb keeps only in-frame clones here, not all; method: immunoSEQ multiplex PCR. V, J and clone size were drawn from that table, and D and trimming were deduced from the DNA. There are approximately 500,000 clones in the sample; over 70% occur only once, and over 9.5% lies in the top ten.

V usage is TRBV7-9 and J usage is TRBJ1-3; 7 bases align to TRBD1. The sequence was collected from a woman in her 40s in good health. Some clones in this sample may be carry-over from other donors' samples. The sequencing sample was made of PBMCs. CDR3 region: CASSPDRVPGNTIYF. CDR3 DNA sequence: TGTGCCAGCAGCCCCGACAGGGTCCCTGGAAACACCATATATTTT.